This T cell receptor beta chain was observed in a study of blood T cells in healthy people across ages. Sample-barcoded 5' priming and a J-beta primer mix drove a second PCR of roughly 6 to 12 cycles. At least 3 million CDR3-containing paired-end reads were obtained per sample. TCRdb independently ran MiXCR on the 5' RACE reads; one entry per CDR3 protein. In the table there are roughly 700,000 distinct CDR3 sequences, around 48% of which are singletons. As concerns this clonotype: As yet, its antigen is unknown.

Broader study findings: With naive T cell percentage, TCR beta diversity showed a strong correlation.

The CDR3 is 14 residues long. Trimming removed 1 base at V and 3 bases at J, with 9 bases between. In germline, CDR1 is SGDLS, CDR2 YYNGEE. The chain carries TRBV9 and TRBJ2-3, with unresolved D. Sequencing was done on a sample of blood. The sequence came from a woman aged 55-69 years in good health. CDR3 amino acids: CASSVLRITDTQYF. In nucleotides, the CDR3 is TGTGCCAGCAGCGTACTCCGTATTACAGATACGCAGTATTTT.